The 16 T cell receptor beta chains below all came from one sample that was sequenced in a study of shared clonotypes between healthy human individuals. Method: immunoSEQ multiplex PCR; TCRdb's copy keeps in-frame clones and lacks some. The table records about 980,000 clones, 76% of them present only once. The sequenced material came from memory CD4+ T cells sorted from blood. Regarding subset: CD45RA-negative fraction. These receptors originate from a man aged 18-30 years in good health.

The CDR3 is CASRRGELAYEQYF. CDR3 sequence (DNA): TGTGCCAGCAGGCGGGGTGAACTAGCCTACGAGCAGTACTTC. The V gene is TRBV6-6, the J gene TRBJ2-7; D perhaps matches TRBD2 (6 bases). V lost 6 bases and J lost 2, with 14 bases in between. This CDR3 spans 14 amino acids. Germline V gene sequence: CDR1 MNHNY, CDR2 SVGAGI (reference sequence).

V is TRBV4-1 and J is TRBJ1-1; D is perhaps TRBD1 (5 bases). CDR3 length equals 12 residues. The germline V gene has CDR1 MGHRA and CDR2 YSYEKL. Trimming took off 4 bases at V and 8 bases at J, with 11 bases between the two ends. The CDR3 sequence: CASSLGATEAFF. DNA for the CDR3: TGCGCCAGCAGCCTTGGGGCGACCGAAGCTTTCTTT.

The genes are TRBV5-6 and TRBJ2-4, with D possibly being TRBD1 (6 bases). CDR3 length: 16 amino acids. Germline assignment: CDR1 SGHDT and CDR2 YYEEEE. The V end lost 3 bases, the J end lost 0 bases, and 13 bases lay between the germline ends. The CDR3 spells CASSSTGIQAKNIQYF. The CDR3 DNA reads TGTGCCAGCAGCTCTACAGGGATTCAAGCCAAAAACATTCAGTACTTC.

The V and J genes are TRBV7-9 and TRBJ1-3; tentatively, D is TRBD1 (6 bases). Germline V gives CDR1 SEHNR, CDR2 FQNEAQ (reference sequence). This CDR3 comprises 13 residues. The V gene lost 9 bases and the J gene lost 4 bases, with 13 bases spanning the gap. CDR3 nucleotide sequence: TGTGCCAGTACTTCCACAGGGGGAAACACCATATATTTT. Its translation: CASTSTGGNTIYF.

The chain carries TRBV11-2 and TRBJ2-1, with TRBD1 matching over 8 bases. The CDR3 runs to 15 residues. The trim removed 2 bases at V and 7 bases at J, leaving 7 bases unmatched. Per germline, CDR1 SGHAT and CDR2 FQNNGV. CDR3 sequence (DNA): TGTGCCAGCAGCTTACGGACAGGGACCCTTAATGAGCAGTTCTTC. This gives the protein CASSLRTGTLNEQFF.

The gene calls are TRBV28 and TRBJ1-2; tentatively, D is TRBD1 (5 bases). CDR3 length equals 12 residues. CDR1 MDHEN and CDR2 SYDVKM come from the germline V gene. This CDR3 is CVTQGGDYGYTF. The CDR3 DNA follows: TGTGTCACTCAGGGAGGGGACTATGGCTACACCTTC.

V is TRBV27 and J is TRBJ2-7; D call uncertain. V lost 0 bases to trimming and J lost 8 bases, with 14 bases between them. Germline CDR1 MNHEY, CDR2 SMNVEV (reference sequence). The CDR3 consists of 14 residues. CDR3 loop: CASSLSRLEGKQYF. CDR3 sequence (DNA): TGTGCCAGCAGTTTATCGAGGCTCGAAGGGAAGCAGTACTTC.

With regard to this clone: The sample carries other DNA sequences with the same CDR3. The chain is built from TRBV5-1 and TRBJ2-2; no clear D. The germline CDR1 and CDR2 sequences are SGHRS and YFSETQ. V was cut by 0 bases and J by 5 bases, with 5 bases left in between. This CDR3 comprises 13 residues. DNA of the CDR3: TGCGCCAGCAGCTTGGACGGGACCGGGGAGCTGTTTTTT. Its translation: CASSLDGTGELFF.

CDR3 nucleotide sequence: TGTGCCAGCAGCCGGGGGACAGACAATCAAGCCCAGCATTTT. Translation: CASSRGTDNQAQHF. This chain connects TRBV2 to TRBJ1-5, with 7 bases fitting TRBD1. The CDR3 is 14 residues long. Trimming took 6 bases from V and 11 from J; bases not matched to a gene: 13. Per germline, CDR1 SNHLY and CDR2 FYNNEI.

This clone occurred many times. The rearrangement uses TRBV4-1 and TRBJ1-6, with 7 bases identical to TRBD1. Germline CDR1 reads MGHRA; CDR2 reads YSYEKL. Trimming removed 5 bases from V and 10 bases from J; junction bases left unmatched: 17. The CDR3 consists of 17 residues. The CDR3 loop reads CASSSESPGTVHSPLHF. The CDR3 nucleotides are TGCGCCAGCAGCTCAGAAAGTCCCGGGACAGTACACTCACCCCTCCACTTT.

The V call is TRBV6-5, the J call TRBJ1-4; weak D call: TRBD1 (5 bases). V was clipped by 6 bases and J by 14 bases, with 13 bases between them. The germline gives CDR1 MNHEY, CDR2 SVGAGI. The CDR3 is 11 residues long. The CDR3 DNA reads as TGTGCCAGCAGCGCCTCGGGACCTCTGTTTTTT. This encodes CASSASGPLFF.

The chain couples TRBV5-1 to TRBJ2-1, with TRBD2 matching over 9 bases. In germline, CDR1 is SGHRS, CDR2 YFSETQ. The ends lost 0 bases at V and 6 bases at J; junction bases unmatched: 10. The CDR3 covers 17 residues. The CDR3 protein is CASSLVMATSGGNEQFF. In DNA, the CDR3 is TGCGCCAGCAGCTTGGTCATGGCGACTAGCGGTGGCAATGAGCAGTTCTTC.

CDR3 in amino acids: CASSLLGSEETQYF. The CDR3 DNA reads as TGTGCCAGCAGTTTATTGGGGTCCGAAGAGACCCAGTACTTC. This chain links TRBV28 with TRBJ2-5; D remains ambiguous. The CDR3 length is 14 residues. V was shortened by 1 base and J by 3 bases, with 9 bases between the two germline ends. CDR1 is MDHEN and CDR2 is SYDVKM in the germline V gene.

This clone was counted between two and nine times. The chain couples TRBV11-3 to TRBJ2-1, with TRBD2 matching 10 bases. The CDR3 is made up of 17 amino acids. CDR1 SGHNT and CDR2 YENEEA come from the germline V gene. With V trimmed by 0 bases and J by 9 bases, 11 bases remained unmatched. CDR3 sequence (DNA): TGTGCCAGCAGCTTAGAAACCCGGACTAGCGGATGGGGTGAGCAGTTCTTC. This gives the protein CASSLETRTSGWGEQFF.

CDR3 coding DNA: TGTGCCAGCAGTGTAGTGACTCCAAACTATGGCTACACCTTC. Protein sequence: CASSVVTPNYGYTF. The J gene is TRBJ1-2, the V gene TRBV2; D not resolved. This CDR3 comprises 14 residues. V dropped 4 bases and J dropped 2 bases, with 11 bases sitting between them. Germline CDR1 is SNHLY and CDR2 is FYNNEI. The full variable domain, in which reference TRBV2 and TRBJ1-2 provide the parts outside the CDR3, is EPEVTQTPSHQVTQMGQEVILRCVPISNHLYFYWYRQILGQKVEFLVSFYNNEISEKSEIFDDQFSVERPDGSNFTLKIRSTKLEDSAMYFCASSVVTPNYGYTFGSGTRLTVV.

This clone was seen once. This sample includes further DNA sequences coding for the same CDR3. The chain carries TRBV25-1 and TRBJ2-7; 7 positions match TRBD2. Germline lookup yields CDR1 MGHDK and CDR2 SYGVNS. CDR3 length: 12 residues. After removal of 6 bases from V and 1 base from J, the junction contained 0 bases not matched to a gene. This chain's CDR3 is CASRGGSYEQYF. The CDR3 nucleotides read TGTGCCAGCAGGGGGGGGTCCTACGAGCAGTACTTC.